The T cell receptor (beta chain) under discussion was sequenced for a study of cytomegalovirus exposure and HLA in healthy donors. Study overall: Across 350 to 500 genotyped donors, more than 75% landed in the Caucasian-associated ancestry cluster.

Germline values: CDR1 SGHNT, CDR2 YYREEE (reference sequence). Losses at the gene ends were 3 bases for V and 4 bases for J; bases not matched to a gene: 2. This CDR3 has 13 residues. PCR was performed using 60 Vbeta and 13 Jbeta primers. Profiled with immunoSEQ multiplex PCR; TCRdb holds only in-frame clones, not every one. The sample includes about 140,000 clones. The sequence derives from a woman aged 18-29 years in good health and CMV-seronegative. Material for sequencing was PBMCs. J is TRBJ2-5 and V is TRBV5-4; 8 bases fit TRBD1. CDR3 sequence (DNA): TGTGCCAGCAGCTCCGGACAGGGAGAGACCCAGTACTTC. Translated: CASSSGQGETQYF.